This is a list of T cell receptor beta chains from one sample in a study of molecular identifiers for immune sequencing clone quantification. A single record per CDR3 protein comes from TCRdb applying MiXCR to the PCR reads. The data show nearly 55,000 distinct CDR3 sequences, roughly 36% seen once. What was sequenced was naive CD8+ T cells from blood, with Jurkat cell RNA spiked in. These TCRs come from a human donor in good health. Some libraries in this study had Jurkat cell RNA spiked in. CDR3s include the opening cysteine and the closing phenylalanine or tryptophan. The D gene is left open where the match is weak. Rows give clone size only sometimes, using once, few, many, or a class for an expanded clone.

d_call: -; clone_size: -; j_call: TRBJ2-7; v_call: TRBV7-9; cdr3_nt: TGTGCCAGCAGCTTTGGTCTCGAGGGCCGGGGGGAGCAGTACTTC; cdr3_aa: CASSFGLEGRGEQYF
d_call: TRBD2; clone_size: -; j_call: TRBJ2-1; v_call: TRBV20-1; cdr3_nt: TGCAGTGCTAGATTCGGTGCGGCGGGAGCCTTTATCTACAATGAGCAGTTCTTC; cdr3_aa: CSARFGAAGAFIYNEQFF
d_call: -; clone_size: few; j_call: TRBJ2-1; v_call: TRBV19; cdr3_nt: TGTGCCTCTCCCACCAGGGGCAATGAGCAGTTCTTC; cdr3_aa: CASPTRGNEQFF
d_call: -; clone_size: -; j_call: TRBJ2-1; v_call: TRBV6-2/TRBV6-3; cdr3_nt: TGTGCCAGCAGTTACTCGTATGAGCAGTTCTTC; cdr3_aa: CASSYSYEQFF
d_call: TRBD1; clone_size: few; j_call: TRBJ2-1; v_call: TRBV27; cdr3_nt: TGTGCCAGCAGTTTACCCTCCGGGACAGGGCCCCTCTGTGAGCAGTTCTTC; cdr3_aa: CASSLPSGTGPLCEQFF
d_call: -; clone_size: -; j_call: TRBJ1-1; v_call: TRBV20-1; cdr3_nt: TGCAGTGCTAGAGCCCCCGGTGTCACTGAAGCTTTCTTT; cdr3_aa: CSARAPGVTEAFF
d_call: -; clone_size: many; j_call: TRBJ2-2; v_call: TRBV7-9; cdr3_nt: TGTGCCAGCAGCTTCGAACGGCAGGCTAACACCGGGGAGCTGTTTTTT; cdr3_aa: CASSFERQANTGELFF
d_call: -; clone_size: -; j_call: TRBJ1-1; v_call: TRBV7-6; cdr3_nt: TGTGCCAGCAGCTTATCCTGGGGCAGCCTGAACACTGAAGCTTTCTTT; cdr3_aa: CASSLSWGSLNTEAFF
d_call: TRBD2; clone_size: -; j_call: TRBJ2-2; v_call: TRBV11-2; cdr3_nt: TGTGCCAGCAGCTTACGTGGGGGGGCCGGGGAGCTGTTTTTT; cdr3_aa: CASSLRGGAGELFF
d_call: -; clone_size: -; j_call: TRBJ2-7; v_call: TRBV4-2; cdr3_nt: TGTGCCAGCAGCCCTACAGGTGGGGAGCAGTACTTC; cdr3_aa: CASSPTGGEQYF
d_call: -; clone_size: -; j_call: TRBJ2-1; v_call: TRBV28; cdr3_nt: TGTGCCAGCAGTGCCACCGGGACTCCCTACAATGAGCAGTTCTTC; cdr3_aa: CASSATGTPYNEQFF